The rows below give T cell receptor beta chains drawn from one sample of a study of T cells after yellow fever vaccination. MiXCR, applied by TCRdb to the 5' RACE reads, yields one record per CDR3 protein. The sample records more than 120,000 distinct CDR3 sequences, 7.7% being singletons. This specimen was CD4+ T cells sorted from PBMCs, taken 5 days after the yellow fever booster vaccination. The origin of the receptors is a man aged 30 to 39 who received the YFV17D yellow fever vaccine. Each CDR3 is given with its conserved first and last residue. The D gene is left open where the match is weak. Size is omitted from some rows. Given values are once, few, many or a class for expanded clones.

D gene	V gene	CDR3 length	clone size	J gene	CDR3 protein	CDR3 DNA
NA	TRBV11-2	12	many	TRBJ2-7	CASSVRSLEQYF	TGTGCCAGCAGCGTGAGATCCCTCGAGCAGTACTTC
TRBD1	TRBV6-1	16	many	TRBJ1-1	CASSSSGQGLNTEAFF	TGTGCCAGCAGTAGTTCTGGACAGGGGTTGAACACTGAAGCTTTCTTT
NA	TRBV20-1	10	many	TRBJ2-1	CSGGNNEQFF	TGCAGTGGGGGCAACAATGAGCAGTTCTTC
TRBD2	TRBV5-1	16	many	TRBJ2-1	CASSLGGTSDDNEQFF	TGCGCCAGCAGCTTGGGTGGGACTAGCGACGACAATGAGCAGTTCTTC
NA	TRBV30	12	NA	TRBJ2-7	CACTVSGAEQYF	TGTGCCTGTACAGTCTCTGGGGCCGAGCAGTACTTC
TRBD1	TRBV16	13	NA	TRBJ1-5	CASVQGINQPQHF	TGTGCCAGTGTACAGGGGATCAATCAGCCCCAGCATTTT
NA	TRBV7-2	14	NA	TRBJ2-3	CASSLDYHGDTQYF	TGTGCCAGCAGCCTAGACTACCACGGAGATACGCAGTATTTT
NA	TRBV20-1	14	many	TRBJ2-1	CSARDSQGYNEQFF	TGCAGTGCTAGAGATTCCCAGGGGTACAATGAGCAGTTCTTC
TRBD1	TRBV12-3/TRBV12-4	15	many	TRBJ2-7	CASSFSRTGGYEQYF	TGTGCCAGCAGTTTTTCCCGGACAGGGGGCTACGAGCAGTACTTC
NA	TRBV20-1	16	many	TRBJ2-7	CSARVNGMRVSYEQYF	TGCAGTGCTAGAGTTAACGGGATGAGGGTTTCCTACGAGCAGTACTTC
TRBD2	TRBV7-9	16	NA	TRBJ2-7	CASSPLAGGSSYEQYF	TGTGCCAGCAGTCCGCTAGCGGGGGGAAGCTCCTACGAGCAGTACTTC
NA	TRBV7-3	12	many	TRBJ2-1	CASTNPAGEQFF	TGTGCCAGCACCAACCCGGCCGGGGAGCAGTTCTTC
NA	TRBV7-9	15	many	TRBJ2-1	CASSLGGTIYNEQFF	TGTGCCAGCAGCTTAGGTGGGACAATCTACAATGAGCAGTTCTTC
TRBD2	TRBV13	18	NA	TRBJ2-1	CTSSLRGPNSGRNYEQFF	TGTACCAGCAGCCTTCGTGGCCCGAATAGCGGGAGAAACTATGAGCAGTTCTTC
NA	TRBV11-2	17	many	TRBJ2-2	CASSLGRWQANTGELFF	TGTGCCAGCAGCCTCGGCCGTTGGCAGGCGAACACCGGGGAGCTGTTTTTT
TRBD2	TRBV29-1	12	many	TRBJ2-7	CSVEGGGGEQYF	TGCAGCGTTGAAGGGGGGGGTGGAGAGCAGTACTTC
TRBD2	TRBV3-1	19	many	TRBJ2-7	CASSQVTSGRVFPSYEQYF	TGTGCCAGCAGCCAAGTCACTAGCGGGAGGGTCTTCCCATCCTACGAGCAGTACTTC
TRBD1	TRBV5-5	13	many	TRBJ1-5	CASSWDRGQPQHF	TGTGCCAGCAGCTGGGACAGGGGACAGCCCCAGCATTTT
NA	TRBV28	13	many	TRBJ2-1	CASRIGGHNEQFF	TGTGCCAGCAGAATAGGGGGGCACAATGAGCAGTTCTTC
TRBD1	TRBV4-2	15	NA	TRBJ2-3	CASSREDRGADTQYF	TGTGCCAGCAGCCGAGAGGACAGGGGAGCAGATACGCAGTATTTT
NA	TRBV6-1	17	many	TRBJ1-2	CASSQRSRGRRSNGYTF	TGTGCCAGCAGTCAGCGCTCCAGGGGAAGAAGGTCGAACGGCTACACCTTC
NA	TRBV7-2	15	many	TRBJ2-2	CASSLVGSWTGELFF	TGTGCCAGCAGCTTAGTAGGCAGTTGGACCGGGGAGCTGTTTTTT
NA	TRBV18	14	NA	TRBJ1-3	CASSPMKDGNTIYF	TGTGCCAGCTCTCCGATGAAGGATGGAAACACCATATATTTT
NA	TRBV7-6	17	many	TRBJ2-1	CASSSVGGGRGGDEQFF	TGTGCCAGCAGCTCAGTTGGGGGCGGGAGAGGAGGAGATGAGCAGTTCTTC
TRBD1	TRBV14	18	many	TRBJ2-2	CASSQDLGGQLNTGELFF	TGTGCCAGCAGCCAAGATCTTGGGGGACAGTTAAACACCGGGGAGCTGTTTTTT
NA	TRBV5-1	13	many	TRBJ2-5	CASGRSAVETQYF	TGCGCCAGTGGGAGGTCGGCAGTGGAGACCCAGTACTTC
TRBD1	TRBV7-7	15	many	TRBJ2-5	CASSSLGTGEETQYF	TGTGCCAGCAGCTCACTCGGGACAGGGGAGGAGACCCAGTACTTC
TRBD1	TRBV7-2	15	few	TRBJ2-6	CASSLQGQGSNVLTF	TGTGCCAGCAGCTTACAGGGACAGGGGTCCAACGTCCTGACTTTC
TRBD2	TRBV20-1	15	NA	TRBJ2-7	CSARDLAGASYEQYF	TGCAGTGCTAGAGATTTGGCGGGAGCCTCGTACGAGCAGTACTTC
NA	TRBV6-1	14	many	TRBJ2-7	CASRNRAPIYEQYF	TGTGCCAGCAGAAACCGGGCCCCGATCTACGAGCAGTACTTC
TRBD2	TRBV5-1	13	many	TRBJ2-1	CASSLASGNEQFF	TGCGCCAGCAGCTTGGCTAGCGGCAATGAGCAGTTCTTC
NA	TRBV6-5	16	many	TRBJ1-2	CASSYSKAGSGYGYTF	TGTGCCAGCAGTTACTCGAAGGCGGGCTCGGGGTATGGCTACACCTTC
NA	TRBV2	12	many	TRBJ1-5	CASSGPDQPQHF	TGTGCCAGCAGTGGACCGGATCAGCCCCAGCATTTT
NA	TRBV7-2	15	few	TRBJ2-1	CASSSAGTRYNEQFF	TGTGCCAGCAGCTCAGCCGGGACCCGATACAATGAGCAGTTCTTC
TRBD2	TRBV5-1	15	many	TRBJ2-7	CASSYDLAAVGEQYF	TGCGCCAGCAGCTACGACCTAGCGGCAGTGGGCGAGCAGTACTTC
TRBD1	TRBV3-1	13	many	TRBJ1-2	CASRRDRGLGYTF	TGTGCCAGCAGACGGGACAGGGGTCTTGGCTACACCTTC
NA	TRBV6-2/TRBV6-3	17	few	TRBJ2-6	CASSYGTLNSGANVLTF	TGTGCCAGCAGTTACGGGACTCTTAACTCTGGGGCCAACGTCCTGACTTTC
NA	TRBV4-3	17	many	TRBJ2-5	CASSQEPPSTGIETQYF	TGCGCCAGCAGCCAAGAACCGCCATCTACAGGGATTGAGACCCAGTACTTC
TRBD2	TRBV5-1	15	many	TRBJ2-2	CASKGSGRRTGELFF	TGCGCCAGCAAAGGCAGCGGGAGACGCACCGGGGAGCTGTTTTTT
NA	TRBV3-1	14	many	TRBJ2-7	CASSQHRFSYEQYF	TGTGCCAGCAGCCAACACAGGTTCTCCTACGAGCAGTACTTC
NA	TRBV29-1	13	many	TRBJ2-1	CSAPTPARNEQFF	TGCAGCGCTCCTACGCCAGCTCGGAATGAGCAGTTCTTC
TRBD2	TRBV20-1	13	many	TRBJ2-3	CSVAGSSTDTQYF	TGCAGTGTAGCGGGTTCTAGCACAGATACGCAGTATTTT
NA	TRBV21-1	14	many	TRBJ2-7	CASSTTGRGNEQYF	TGTGCCAGCAGCACCACAGGTCGGGGGAACGAGCAGTACTTC
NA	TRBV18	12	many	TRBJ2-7	CASSPIITEQYF	TGTGCCAGCTCCCCTATAATAACCGAGCAGTACTTC
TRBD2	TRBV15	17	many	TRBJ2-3	CATFGAGGPIGTDTQYF	TGTGCCACCTTTGGAGCGGGAGGGCCGATCGGCACAGATACGCAGTATTTT